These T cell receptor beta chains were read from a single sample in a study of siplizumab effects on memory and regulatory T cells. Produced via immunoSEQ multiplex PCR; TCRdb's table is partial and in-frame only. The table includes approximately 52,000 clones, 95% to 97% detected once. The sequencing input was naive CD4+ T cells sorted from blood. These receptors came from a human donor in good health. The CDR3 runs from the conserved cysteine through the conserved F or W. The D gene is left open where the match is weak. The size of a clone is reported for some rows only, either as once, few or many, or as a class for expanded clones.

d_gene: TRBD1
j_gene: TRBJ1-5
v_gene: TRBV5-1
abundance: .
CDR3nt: TGCGCCAGCGCCACCGGGACAGGGAGGGAGCCCCAGCATTTT
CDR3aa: CASATGTGREPQHF

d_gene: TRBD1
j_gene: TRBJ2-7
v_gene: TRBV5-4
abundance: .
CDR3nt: TGTGCCAGCAGAATAGGACAGGGATCCTACGAGCAGTACTTC
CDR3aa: CASRIGQGSYEQYF

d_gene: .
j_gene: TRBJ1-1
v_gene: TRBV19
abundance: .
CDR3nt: TGTGCCAGTAGTAGGGGACGGTTAACCGAAGCTTTCTTT
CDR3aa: CASSRGRLTEAFF

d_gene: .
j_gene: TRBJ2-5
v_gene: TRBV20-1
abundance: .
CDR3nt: TGCAGTGCTAGATATGGCGAGACCCAGTACTTC
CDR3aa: CSARYGETQYF

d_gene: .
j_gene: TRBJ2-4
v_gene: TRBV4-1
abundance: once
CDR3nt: TGCGCCAGCAGCCGGGGAACCCTAGCCAAAAACATTCAGTACTTC
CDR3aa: CASSRGTLAKNIQYF

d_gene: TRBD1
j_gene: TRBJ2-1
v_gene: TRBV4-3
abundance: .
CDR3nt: TGCGCCAGCAGCCAAGATGGGACAGAGTACAATGAGCAGTTCTTC
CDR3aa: CASSQDGTEYNEQFF

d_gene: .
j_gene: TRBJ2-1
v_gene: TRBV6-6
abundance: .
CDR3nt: TGTGCCAGCAGTTACTGGGCAGGGGACAATGAGCAGTTCTTC
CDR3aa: CASSYWAGDNEQFF

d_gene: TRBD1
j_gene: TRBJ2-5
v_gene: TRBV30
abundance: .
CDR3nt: TGTGCCTGGAGTCTAGGGATACAGGGGGCTGGAGAGACCCAGTACTTC
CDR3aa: CAWSLGIQGAGETQYF

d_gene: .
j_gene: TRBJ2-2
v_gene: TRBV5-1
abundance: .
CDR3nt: TGCGCCAGCAGCTTGGTCGGGAGCCCCACCGGGGAGCTGTTTTTT
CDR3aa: CASSLVGSPTGELFF

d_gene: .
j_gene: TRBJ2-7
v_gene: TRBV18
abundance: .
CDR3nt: TGTGCCAGCTCCAAAACTATAGCGACCCTCTCCTACGAGCAGTACTTC
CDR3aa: CASSKTIATLSYEQYF

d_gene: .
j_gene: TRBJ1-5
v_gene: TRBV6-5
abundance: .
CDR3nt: TGTGCCAGCAGTTACGGCCCTAGCAATCAGCCCCAGCATTTT
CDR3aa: CASSYGPSNQPQHF

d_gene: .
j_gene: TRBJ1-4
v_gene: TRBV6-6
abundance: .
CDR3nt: TGTGCCAGCAGTTACAGGACCGGGGAAAAACTGTTTTTT
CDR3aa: CASSYRTGEKLFF

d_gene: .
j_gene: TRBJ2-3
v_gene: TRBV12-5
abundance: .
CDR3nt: TGTGCTAGTGGTTTAGGTCAAACTAGCACAGATACGCAGTATTTT
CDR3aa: CASGLGQTSTDTQYF

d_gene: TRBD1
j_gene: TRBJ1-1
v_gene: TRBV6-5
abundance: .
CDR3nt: TGTGCCAGCAGGCGGGACAGGGGAGGAACTGAAGCTTTCTTT
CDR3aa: CASRRDRGGTEAFF

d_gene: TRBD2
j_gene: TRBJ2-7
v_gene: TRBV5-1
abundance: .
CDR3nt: TGCGCCAGCAGCTACCGTTCTAGCGGGAGTCATATCTACGAGCAGTACTTC
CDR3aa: CASSYRSSGSHIYEQYF

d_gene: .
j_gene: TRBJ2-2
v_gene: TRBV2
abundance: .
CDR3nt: TGTGCCAGCAGGGGAGAACAGGGATCCACCGGGGAGCTGTTTTTT
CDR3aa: CASRGEQGSTGELFF

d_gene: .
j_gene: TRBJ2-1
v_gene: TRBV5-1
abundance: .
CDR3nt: TGCGCCAGCAGCTGGTGGCCTTACCCCGCAGCCGGGGGTCGGGGTGAGCAGTTCTTC
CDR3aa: CASSWWPYPAAGGRGEQFF

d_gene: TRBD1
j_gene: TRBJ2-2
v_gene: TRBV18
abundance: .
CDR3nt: TGTGCCAGCTCACCAACAGACAGGGGGACCGGGGAGCTGTTTTTT
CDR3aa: CASSPTDRGTGELFF

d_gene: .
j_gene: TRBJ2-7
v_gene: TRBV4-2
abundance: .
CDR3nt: TGTGCCAGCAGCCAAGAGGCTAGCGCCCACGAGCAGTACTTC
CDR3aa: CASSQEASAHEQYF

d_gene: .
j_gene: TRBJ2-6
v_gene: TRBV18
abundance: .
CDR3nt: TGTGCCAGCTCACCAGTTCGGGGCCGCCTCTCTGGGGCCAACGTCCTGACTTTC
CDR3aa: CASSPVRGRLSGANVLTF

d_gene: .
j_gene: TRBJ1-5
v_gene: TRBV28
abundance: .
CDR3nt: TGTGCCAGCAGTTTTAGGGGGGGGAATCAGCCCCAGCATTTT
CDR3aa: CASSFRGGNQPQHF

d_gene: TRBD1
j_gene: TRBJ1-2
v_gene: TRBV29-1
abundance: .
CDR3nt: TGCAGCGTCGCTCCGGGACAGGGGGCGAGCTACACCTTC
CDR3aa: CSVAPGQGASYTF

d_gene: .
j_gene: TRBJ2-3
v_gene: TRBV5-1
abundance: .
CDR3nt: TGCGCCAGCAGCTTGGTGGTGCGGTACACAGATACGCAGTATTTT
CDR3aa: CASSLVVRYTDTQYF

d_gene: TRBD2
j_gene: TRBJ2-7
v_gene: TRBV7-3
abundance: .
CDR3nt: TGTGCCAGCAGCCCCGGGAGGAGCCCTCATTACGAGCAGTACTTC
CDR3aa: CASSPGRSPHYEQYF

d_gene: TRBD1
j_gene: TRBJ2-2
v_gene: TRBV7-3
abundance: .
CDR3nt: TGTGCCAGCAGCCCGACAAGTGACAGGGCAAACACCGGGGAGCTGTTTTTT
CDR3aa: CASSPTSDRANTGELFF

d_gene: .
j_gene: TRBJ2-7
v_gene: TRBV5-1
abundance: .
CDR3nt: TGCGCCAGCAGCTTGGGCCGCGACTACGAGCAGTACTTC
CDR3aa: CASSLGRDYEQYF

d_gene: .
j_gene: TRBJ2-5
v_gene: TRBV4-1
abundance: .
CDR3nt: TGCGCCAGCAGCCTGGGTCCGACAGAGACCCAGTACTTC
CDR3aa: CASSLGPTETQYF

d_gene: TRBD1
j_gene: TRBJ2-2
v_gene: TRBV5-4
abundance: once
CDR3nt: TGTGCCAGCAGAAGGGGACAGGGGGCGAACACCGGGGAGCTGTTTTTT
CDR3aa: CASRRGQGANTGELFF

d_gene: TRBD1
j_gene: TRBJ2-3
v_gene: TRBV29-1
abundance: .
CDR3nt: TGCAGCGTTGGAGGACAGGTCTCATTCCTTTCCACGCAGTATTTT
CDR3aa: CSVGGQVSFLSTQYF

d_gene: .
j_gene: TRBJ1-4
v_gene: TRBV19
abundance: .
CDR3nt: TGTGCCAGTAGGTCCCGCCCCTCTGCAGATCCTGAAAAACTGTTTTTT
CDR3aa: CASRSRPSADPEKLFF

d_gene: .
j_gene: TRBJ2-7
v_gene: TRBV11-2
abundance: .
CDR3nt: TGTGCCAGCAGCTTAGCGGCGACGGGAATCTACGAGCAGTACTTC
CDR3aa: CASSLAATGIYEQYF

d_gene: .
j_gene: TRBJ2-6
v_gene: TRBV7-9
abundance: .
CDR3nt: TGTGCCAGCCTCAGAAGATGGGGCGCCGACAACTCTGGGGCCAACGTCCTGACTTTC
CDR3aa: CASLRRWGADNSGANVLTF

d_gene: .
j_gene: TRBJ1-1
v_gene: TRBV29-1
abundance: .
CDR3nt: TGCAGCGTTGTGGGGCCTAACACTGAAGCTTTCTTT
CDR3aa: CSVVGPNTEAFF

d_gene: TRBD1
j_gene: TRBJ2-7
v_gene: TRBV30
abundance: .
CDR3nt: TGTGCCTGGAGAAAAACAGGGGGCTCCTACGAGCAGTACTTC
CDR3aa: CAWRKTGGSYEQYF

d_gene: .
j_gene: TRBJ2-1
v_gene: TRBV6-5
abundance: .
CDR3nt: TGTGCCAGCAGGAAAGAGACTAGCTCCTACAATGAGCAGTTCTTC
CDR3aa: CASRKETSSYNEQFF

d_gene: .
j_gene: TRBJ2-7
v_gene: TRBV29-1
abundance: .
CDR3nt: TGCAGCGTTGAAGGTGGCGGCAGGGGCTCCTACGAGCAGTACTTC
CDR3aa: CSVEGGGRGSYEQYF

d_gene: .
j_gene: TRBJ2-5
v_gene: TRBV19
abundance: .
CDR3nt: TGTGCCAGTAGTATGGGGCGGGGCCGGGAGACCCAGTACTTC
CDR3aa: CASSMGRGRETQYF

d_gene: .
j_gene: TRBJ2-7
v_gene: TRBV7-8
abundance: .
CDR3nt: TGTGCCAGCAGGGACCCAGGGGGGGGAACCTACGAGCAGTACTTC
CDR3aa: CASRDPGGGTYEQYF